The entry below describes one TCR beta chain. Its antigen is not known. These data originate in a study of shared clonotypes between healthy human individuals. Study-wide findings and caveats: Sequencing of the sorted subsets was shown by rarefaction to be incomplete despite large depth. Genetic and exposure-history diversity was limited by the few donors.

Naivety among CD8 cells was defined by CD45RO negativity and positive CCR7 selection, thereby excluding terminally differentiated effector memory CD45RA+ cells. Assay used: immunoSEQ multiplex PCR; TCRdb lists only in-frame clones, some missing. The sample holds about 600,000 clones, roughly 98% seen once. This CDR3 region has 15 residues. CDR1 is SGDLS, CDR2 YYNGEE, per germline. V lost 1 base, J lost 0 bases, and 3 bases stayed unmatched. Sequencing was carried out using naive CD8+ T cells sorted from blood. J is TRBJ2-7 and V is TRBV9; TRBD2 agrees at 8 bases. This receptor was identified in a man aged 25-45 years in good health. The CDR3 DNA follows: TGTGCCAGCAGCGTATCGAGCGGGAGCTCCTACGAGCAGTACTTC. Its translation is CASSVSSGSSYEQYF.